This T cell receptor beta chain was retrieved from a study of T cell repertoires in cytomegalovirus infection. Study summary: Signatures in public TCR beta sequences pointed to both CMV infection and matching HLA type.

Germline V gene lookup returns CDR1 MNHEY and CDR2 SVGEGT. V was shortened by 5 bases and J by 4 bases, with 15 bases between the two germline ends. The CDR3 runs 15 residues. TCRdb re-derived calls from the reads in MiXCR, one entry per CDR3 protein. The sample consists of approximately 500,000 distinct CDR3 sequences, around 11% of them appearing once. Findings and limits, study-wide: The ex vivo response was dominated by HLA-C-restricted CMV-specific TCR beta clonotypes.

This clonotype showed up many times. The antigen remains undetermined. The specimen was PBMCs. This chain links TRBV6-2 or TRBV6-3 with TRBJ1-5; D may be TRBD1 (6 bases). The sequence was obtained from a human donor in good health (CMV status not recorded). Some clones in this sample may be carry-over from other donors' samples. Here the CDR3 DNA reads TGTGCCAGCAGTCTAAACAGGGTAGGAAATCAGCCCCAGCATTTT. As protein: CASSLNRVGNQPQHF.